This T cell receptor beta chain stems from a study of regulatory T cells in long-lasting Graves disease. Overall study context: Graves' cases, newly diagnosed, had used antithyroid drugs under 3 months.

The germline V gene has CDR1 LNHDA and CDR2 SQIVND (reference sequence). V trimming: 3 bases; J trimming: 8 bases; junction bases outside the gene matches: 11. CDR3 length: 16 amino acids. Combining iRepertoire HTBI primers with Arm-PCR of CDR3 regions, the authors built TCR beta libraries. TCRdb reanalysed the multiplex PCR reads using MiXCR and keeps one entry per CDR3 protein. The sample yields roughly 220,000 distinct CDR3 sequences, around 16% seen once. Overall study findings and caveats: Persistent disease was associated with favored TRBV28 usage and with favored use of TRBJ1-2 and TRBJ2-5.

Time point given: newly diagnosed GD, antithyroid drugs for less than 3 months. Following extraction of RNA from PBMCs, that RNA was used to make the TCR library. A volume of 7 to 9.5 milliliters of peripheral blood was collected in EDTA tubes. In regard to this clonotype: No antigen is known for it. Given a much more abundant clone one base away, this may be a read error.

V is TRBV19 and J is TRBJ2-1; 9 nucleotides match TRBD2. The specimen was peripheral blood mononuclear cells (PBMCs), collected at new diagnosis, from a patient treated with antithyroid drugs. The receptor was derived from a female donor with Graves disease. The CDR3 nucleotides are TGTGCCAGTAGTATTGTGGCGGGAGGGCCCATCGATGAGCAGTTCTTC. Amino acids: CASSIVAGGPIDEQFF.